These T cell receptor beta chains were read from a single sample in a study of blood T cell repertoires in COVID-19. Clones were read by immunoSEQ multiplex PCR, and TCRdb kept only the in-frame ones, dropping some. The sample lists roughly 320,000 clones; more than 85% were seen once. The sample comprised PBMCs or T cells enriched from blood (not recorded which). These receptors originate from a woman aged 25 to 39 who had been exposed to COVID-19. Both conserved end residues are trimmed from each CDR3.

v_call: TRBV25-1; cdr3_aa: ASSEYGAVYGYT
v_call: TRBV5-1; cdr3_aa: ASSPGLAGGRGTGELF
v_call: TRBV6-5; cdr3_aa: ASSPRLTQETQY
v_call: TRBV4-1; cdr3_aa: ASSQARVGVNTEAF
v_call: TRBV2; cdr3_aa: ASRKMGGGITDTQY
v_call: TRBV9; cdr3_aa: ASSVSPDPQGARGYT
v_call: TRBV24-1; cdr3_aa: ATGSRDRPIYTQY
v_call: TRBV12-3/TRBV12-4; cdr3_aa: ASGHGTEAF
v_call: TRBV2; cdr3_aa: ATGQGARIGLF
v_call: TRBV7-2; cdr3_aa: ASSRTGVYNEQF
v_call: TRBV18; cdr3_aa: ASSRGRDQPQH
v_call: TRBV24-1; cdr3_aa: ATSDLRTRGDGNTGELF
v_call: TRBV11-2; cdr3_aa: ASSPSGRRNEQF
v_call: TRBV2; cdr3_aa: ASRGWGGLTGELF
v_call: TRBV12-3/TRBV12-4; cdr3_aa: ASTNYNQPQH
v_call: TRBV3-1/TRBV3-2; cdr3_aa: ASSHGASGGATGYT
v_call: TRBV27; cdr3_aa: ASTGQGSSPLH
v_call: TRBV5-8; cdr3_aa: ASSPGQNNSPLH
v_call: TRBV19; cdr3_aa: ASSAGAGELF
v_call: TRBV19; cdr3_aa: ASSMTGDRMAQH
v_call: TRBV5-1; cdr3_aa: ASDMGDHFQETQY
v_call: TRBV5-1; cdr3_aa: ASSLVGGPGQETQY
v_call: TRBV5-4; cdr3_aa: ASSPGGQTGGNYGYT
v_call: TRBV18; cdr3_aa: ASSQDRGRSGNTIY
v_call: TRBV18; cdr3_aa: ASSFGTGGLPLH
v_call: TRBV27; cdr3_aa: ASSHLSTGIYEQY
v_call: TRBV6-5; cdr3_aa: ASREVETQY
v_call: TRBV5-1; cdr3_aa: ASSLAGFAGDGYNEQF
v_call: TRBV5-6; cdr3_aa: ASRVAGPDTQY
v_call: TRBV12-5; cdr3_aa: ASGLGGEETQY
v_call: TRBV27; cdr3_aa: ASSSYRDRSNSPLH
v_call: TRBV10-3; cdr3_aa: AAGIYEQY
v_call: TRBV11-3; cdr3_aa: ASSHRGGATDTQY
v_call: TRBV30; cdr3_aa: AWSPNRAGTEAF
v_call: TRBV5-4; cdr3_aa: ASSFGEYNEKLF
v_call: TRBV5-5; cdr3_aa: ASSLPGGRGYGYT